This T cell receptor (beta chain) was captured by sequencing in a study of blood T cell repertoires in COVID-19 (dated by TCRdb to 2018 to 2021). Notes on the research overall: Samples from collaborators originated in the United States, Italy and Spain and spanned both the acute and convalescent phases of COVID-19. The prospective study material was composed of cDNA or gDNA derived from T cells, B-cell-depleted T cells, or PBMCs. Subjects who had been exposed to COVID-19, were actively infected with it, or had recovered from it provided the deeply sampled blood TCRbeta repertoires that made up the dataset. A freely available public database, intended as a resource for researchers studying the immune response to SARS-CoV-2, is where the repertoires were released. The samples were drawn from the first 160 participants of the ongoing ImmuneRACE study and from roughly 1,300 subjects provided by 6 global collaborators. A de-identified subject ID, COVID-19 status, age in years and sex were almost always included in the sample metadata. Where HLA class I and class II types were available, the types were taken from metadata supplied by the sample provider, not from assay-based typing.

Collaborating institutions collected whole blood in K2EDTA tubes following their own protocols. Collaborator samples were shipped for TCRbeta analysis as frozen whole blood, isolated PBMCs, or DNA extracted from either sample type. TCRbeta CDR3 regions were amplified from genomic DNA by means of the immunoSEQ Assay, a bias-controlled multiplex PCR. In the authors' own workflow: Nucleated cell counts per sample were estimated from amplification of reference gene primers within the assay. To quantify the absolute abundance of each unique TCRbeta CDR3 rearrangement, sequence reads were collapsed and filtered. For each sample, productive Simpson clonality was calculated as the square root of Simpson's diversity index across productive rearrangements. TCRdb's version of the immuneACCESS table is confined to in-frame rearrangements and falls short of the full clone set. An unresolved V gene accounts for under half of the shortfall where checked; the remainder is of unknown origin. D and trimming come from the DNA, and the V and J calls and clone size come from that table. This sample lists some 120,000 clones; approximately 87% were detected once. In total, the top ten clones hold about 7.3% of the sample.

Notes on this clone: No cognate antigen has been identified for it. No much larger clonotype is one base removed from it; base qualities were not supplied.

The CDR3 measures 14 amino acids from cysteine to phenylalanine. CDR3 DNA is the only sequence kept; it has 42 bases, read in frame from the first base. V is shortened by 0 bases, J by 2 bases, and the region joining them spans 4 bases. Sequences SEHNR (CDR1) and FQNEAQ (CDR2) are obtained from the germline V gene (reference sequence). Overall results and qualifications from the work: The amount of clinical and demographic metadata varied by source and participant and was provided uncurated.

The sequence came from a man aged 45-65 years with acute or convalescent COVID-19. The sample consisted of peripheral blood. The sequence joins TRBV7-9 to TRBJ1-4; the D gene remains uncertain. The CDR3 region reads CASSLAMTNEKLFF. The nucleotide sequence reads as follows: TGTGCCAGCAGCTTAGCCATGACTAATGAAAAACTGTTTTTT.